This TCR beta chain derives from a study of post-analysis software for immune sequencing data. Points from the study as a whole: In multiple sclerosis, normalized Chao1 diversity was significantly below that of controls. Five or six TRBV segments appeared more often in patients than in controls, and TRBV5-6, TRBV5-1 and TRBV20-1 were among these.

Germline V lookup: CDR1 KGHDR, CDR2 SFDVKD. CDR3 size: 17 residues. J gave up 6 bases and V 4 bases, and 6 bases lay outside the gene matches. Unique molecular identifiers featured in each of the TCR beta cDNA libraries. T cells numbering roughly 0.9 to 10 million yielded cDNA molecules that totaled about 500,000. TCRdb fed the PCR reads into MiXCR, producing one record per CDR3 protein. The sample has approximately 730,000 distinct CDR3 sequences; around 45% are singletons. Remarks on this clonotype: Its antigen is not known.

The source is a girl aged 5-17 years with multiple sclerosis. Input material: blood. The rearrangement links TRBV24-1 to TRBJ2-3; 16 positions agree with TRBD2. Here the CDR3 DNA reads TGTGCCACCAGTGACTTGGGACTAGCGGGAGGGGAGGATACGCAGTATTTT. As protein: CATSDLGLAGGEDTQYF.